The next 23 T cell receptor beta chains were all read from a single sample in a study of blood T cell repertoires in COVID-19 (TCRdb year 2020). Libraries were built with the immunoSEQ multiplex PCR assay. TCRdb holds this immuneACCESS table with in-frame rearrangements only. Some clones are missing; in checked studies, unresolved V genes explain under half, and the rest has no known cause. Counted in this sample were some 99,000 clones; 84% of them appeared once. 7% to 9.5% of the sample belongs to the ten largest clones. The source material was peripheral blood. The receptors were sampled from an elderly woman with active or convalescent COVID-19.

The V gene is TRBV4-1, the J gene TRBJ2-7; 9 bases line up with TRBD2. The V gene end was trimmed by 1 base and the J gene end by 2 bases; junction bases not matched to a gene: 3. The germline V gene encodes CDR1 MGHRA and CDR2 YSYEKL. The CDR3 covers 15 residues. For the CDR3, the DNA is TGCGCCAGCAGCCAAGCCAGGACTAGCGCCTACGAGCAGTACTTC. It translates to CASSQARTSAYEQYF.

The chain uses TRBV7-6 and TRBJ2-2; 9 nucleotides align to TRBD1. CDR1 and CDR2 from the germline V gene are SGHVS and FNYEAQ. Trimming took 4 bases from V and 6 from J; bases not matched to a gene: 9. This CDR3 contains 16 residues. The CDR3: CASSSGDRALAGELFF. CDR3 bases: TGTGCCAGCAGCTCGGGGGACAGGGCGTTGGCCGGGGAGCTGTTTTTT.

The CDR3, as DNA: TGTGCCAGTAGTAGTCGGACAGGCACAGATACGCAGTATTTT. Amino acids: CASSSRTGTDTQYF. The chain joins TRBV19 to TRBJ2-3; TRBD1 might be the D (6 bases). The CDR3 is made up of 14 amino acids. V lost 4 bases and J lost 1, with 9 bases in between. CDR1 and CDR2 from the germline V gene are LNHDA and SQIVND (reference sequence).

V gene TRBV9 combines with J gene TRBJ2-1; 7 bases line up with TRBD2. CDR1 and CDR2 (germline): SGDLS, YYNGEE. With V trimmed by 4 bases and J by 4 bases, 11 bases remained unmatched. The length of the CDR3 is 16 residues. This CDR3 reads CASSPMLGGGYNEQFF. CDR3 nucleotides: TGTGCCAGCAGCCCGATGTTGGGCGGGGGTTACAATGAGCAGTTCTTC.

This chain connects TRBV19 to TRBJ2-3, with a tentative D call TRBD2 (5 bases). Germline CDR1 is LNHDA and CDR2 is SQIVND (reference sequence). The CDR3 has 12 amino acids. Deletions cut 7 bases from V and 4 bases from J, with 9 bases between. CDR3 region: CASNEGSDTQYF. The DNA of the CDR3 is TGTGCCAGTAACGAGGGCTCAGATACGCAGTATTTT.

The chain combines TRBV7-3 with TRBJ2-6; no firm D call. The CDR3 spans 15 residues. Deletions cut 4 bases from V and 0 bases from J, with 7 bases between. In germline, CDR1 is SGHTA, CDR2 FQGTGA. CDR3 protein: CASSSLNSGANVLTF. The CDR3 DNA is TGTGCCAGCAGCTCCCTAAACTCTGGGGCCAACGTCCTGACTTTC.

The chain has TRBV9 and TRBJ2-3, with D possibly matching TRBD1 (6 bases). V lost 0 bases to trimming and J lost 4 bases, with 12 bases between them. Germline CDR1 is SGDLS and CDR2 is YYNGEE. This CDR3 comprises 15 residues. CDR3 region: CASSVGTVKSDTQYF. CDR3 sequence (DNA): TGTGCCAGCAGCGTAGGGACAGTAAAATCAGATACGCAGTATTTT.

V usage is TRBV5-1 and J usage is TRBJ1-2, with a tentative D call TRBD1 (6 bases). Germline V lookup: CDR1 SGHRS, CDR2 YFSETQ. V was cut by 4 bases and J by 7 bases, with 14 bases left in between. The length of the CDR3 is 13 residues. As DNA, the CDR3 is TGCGCCAGCAGCCCGGAACAGGGTTTTGGCTACACCTTC. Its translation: CASSPEQGFGYTF.

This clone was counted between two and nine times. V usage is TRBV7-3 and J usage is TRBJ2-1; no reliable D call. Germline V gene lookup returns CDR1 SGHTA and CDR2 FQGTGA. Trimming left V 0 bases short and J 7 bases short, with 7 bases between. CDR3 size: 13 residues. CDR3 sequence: CASSLTFENEQFF. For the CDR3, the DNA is TGTGCCAGCAGCTTAACGTTCGAGAATGAGCAGTTCTTC.

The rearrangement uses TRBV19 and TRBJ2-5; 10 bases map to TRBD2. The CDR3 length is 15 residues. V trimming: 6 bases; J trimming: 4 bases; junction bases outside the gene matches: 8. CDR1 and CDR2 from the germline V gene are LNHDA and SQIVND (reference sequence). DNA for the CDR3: TGTGCCAGTAGCGTAGCGGGAGGAAGAAGAGAGACCCAGTACTTC. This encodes CASSVAGGRRETQYF.

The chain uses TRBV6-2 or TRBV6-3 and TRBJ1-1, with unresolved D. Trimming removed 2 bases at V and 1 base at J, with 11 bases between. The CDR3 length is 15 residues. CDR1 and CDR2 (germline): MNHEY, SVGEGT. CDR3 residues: CASSYAGNKNTEAFF. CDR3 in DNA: TGTGCCAGCAGTTACGCAGGAAACAAGAACACTGAAGCTTTCTTT.

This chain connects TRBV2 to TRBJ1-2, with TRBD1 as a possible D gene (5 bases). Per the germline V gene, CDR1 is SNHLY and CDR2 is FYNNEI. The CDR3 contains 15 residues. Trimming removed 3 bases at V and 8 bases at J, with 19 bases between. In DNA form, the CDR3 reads TGTGCCAGCAGTGAGCGCGGGACGAGGGTTTACGGCTACACCTTC. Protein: CASSERGTRVYGYTF.

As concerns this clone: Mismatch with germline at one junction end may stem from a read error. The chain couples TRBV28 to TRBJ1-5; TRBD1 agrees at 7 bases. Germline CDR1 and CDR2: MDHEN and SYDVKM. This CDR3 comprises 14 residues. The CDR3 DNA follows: TGTGCCAGCAGATTATCAGGGGGGAATCAGCCCCAGCATTTT. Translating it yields CASRLSGGNQPQHF.

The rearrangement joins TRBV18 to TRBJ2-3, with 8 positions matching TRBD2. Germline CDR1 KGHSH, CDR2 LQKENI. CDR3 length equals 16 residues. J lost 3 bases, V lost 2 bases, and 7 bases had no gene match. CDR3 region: CASSPVGTGGTDTQYF. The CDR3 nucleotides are TGTGCCAGCTCACCAGTCGGCACGGGAGGGACAGATACGCAGTATTTT.

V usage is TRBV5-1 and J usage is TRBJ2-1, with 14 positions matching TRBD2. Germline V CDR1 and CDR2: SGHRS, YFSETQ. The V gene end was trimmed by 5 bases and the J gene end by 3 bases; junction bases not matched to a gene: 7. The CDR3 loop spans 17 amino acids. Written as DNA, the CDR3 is TGCGCCAGCAGGGGACTAGCGGGAGTCGAAGTCTACAATGAGCAGTTCTTC. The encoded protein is CASRGLAGVEVYNEQFF.

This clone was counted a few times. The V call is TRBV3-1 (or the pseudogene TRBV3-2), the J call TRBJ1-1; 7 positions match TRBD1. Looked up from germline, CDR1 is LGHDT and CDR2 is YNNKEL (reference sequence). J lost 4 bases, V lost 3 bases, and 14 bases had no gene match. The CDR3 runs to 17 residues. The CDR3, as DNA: TGTGCCAGCAGCCAGCAGGGACAGCCCCGGAGATCCACTGAAGCTTTCTTT. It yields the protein CASSQQGQPRRSTEAFF.

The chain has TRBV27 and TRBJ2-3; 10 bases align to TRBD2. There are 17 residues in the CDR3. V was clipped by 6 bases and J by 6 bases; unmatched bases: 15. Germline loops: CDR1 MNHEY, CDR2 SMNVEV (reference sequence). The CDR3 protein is CASRTGSGRAFKDTQYF. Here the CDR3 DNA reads TGTGCCAGCAGGACAGGGAGCGGGAGGGCCTTCAAGGATACGCAGTATTTT.

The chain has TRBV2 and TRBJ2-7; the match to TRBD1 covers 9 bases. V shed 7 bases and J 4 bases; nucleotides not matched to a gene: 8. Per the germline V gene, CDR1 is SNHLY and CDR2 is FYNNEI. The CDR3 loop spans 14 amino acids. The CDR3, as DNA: TGTGCCAGCAACACCGGGACAGGGAGGTACGAGCAGTACTTC. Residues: CASNTGTGRYEQYF.

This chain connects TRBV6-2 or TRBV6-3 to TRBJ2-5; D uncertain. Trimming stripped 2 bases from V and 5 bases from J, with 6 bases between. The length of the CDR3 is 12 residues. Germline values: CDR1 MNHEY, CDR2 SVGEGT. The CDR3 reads CASSYLRETQYF. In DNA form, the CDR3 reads TGTGCCAGCAGTTACCTTCGGGAGACCCAGTACTTC.

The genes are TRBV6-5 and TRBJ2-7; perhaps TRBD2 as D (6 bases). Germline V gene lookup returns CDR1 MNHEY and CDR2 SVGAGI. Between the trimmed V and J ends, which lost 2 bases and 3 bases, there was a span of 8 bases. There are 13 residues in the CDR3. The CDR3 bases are TGTGCCAGCAGTTACGATAGCGGCTACGAGCAGTACTTC. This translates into CASSYDSGYEQYF.

Here the CDR3 DNA reads TGCGCCAGCAGCTTGGGAGGGGGCAGCAATCAGCCCCAGCATTTT. It translates to CASSLGGGSNQPQHF. The chain carries TRBV5-1 and TRBJ1-5, with 7 bases aligning to TRBD1. This CDR3 contains 15 residues. CDR1 and CDR2 from the germline V gene are SGHRS and YFSETQ. The V and J ends lost 0 bases and 1 base, in that order; junction bases with no gene match: 1. Looking up the rest from reference TRBV5-1 and TRBJ1-5 gives the full variable domain: KAGVTQTPRYLIKTRGQQVTLSCSPISGHRSVSWYQQTPGQGLQFLFEYFSETQRNKGNFPGRFSGRQFSNSRSEMNVSTLELGDSALYLCASSLGGGSNQPQHFGDGTRLSIL.

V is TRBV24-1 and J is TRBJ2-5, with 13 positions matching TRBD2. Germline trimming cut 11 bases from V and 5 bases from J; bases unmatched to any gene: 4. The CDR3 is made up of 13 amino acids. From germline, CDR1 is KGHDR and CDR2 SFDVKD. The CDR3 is CAIGTSGNETQYF. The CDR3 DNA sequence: TGTGCCATAGGGACTAGCGGGAACGAGACCCAGTACTTC.

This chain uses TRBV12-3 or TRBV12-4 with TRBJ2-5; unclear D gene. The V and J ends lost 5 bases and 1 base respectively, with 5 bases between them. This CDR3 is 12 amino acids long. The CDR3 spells CASSPVQETQYF. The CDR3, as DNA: TGTGCCAGCAGTCCCGTCCAAGAGACCCAGTACTTC.